Listed below are T cell receptor beta chains from one sample, sequenced in a study of cytomegalovirus exposure and HLA in healthy donors. Profiling relied on immunoSEQ multiplex PCR, and the TCRdb table lists in-frame clones only, not all of them. The data contain tens of thousands of clones, 76% of them seen just once; the ten biggest clones take up about 1.4%. The sequencing input was PBMCs. Source of these receptors: a male donor in good health and CMV-seronegative. CDR3s include the opening cysteine and the closing phenylalanine or tryptophan. The order of the fields is J gene, D gene, V gene, clone size, CDR3 protein. D genes are given only for firm matches. Where a row states a size, it is once, few, many or the class of an expanded clone; other rows omit it.

TRBJ1-2,TRBD1,TRBV28,-,CASSLLQGVSGYTF
TRBJ1-3,-,TRBV19,-,CASSINGGTIYF
TRBJ1-1,TRBD1,TRBV6-5,few,CASSSTGAGTEAFF
TRBJ1-4,TRBD1,TRBV7-2,-,CASSRPGQAEKLFF
TRBJ2-4,TRBD1,TRBV19,-,CASSIAGTGGGGQAKNIQYF
TRBJ1-3,TRBD1,TRBV5-1,-,CASSVGQLISGNTIYF
TRBJ1-2,TRBD1,TRBV7-8,-,CASSHRQGAGYGYTF
-,TRBD2,TRBV7-8,-,CASSLSGASYEQYF
TRBJ1-1,-,TRBV27,-,CASSRKRNTNTEAFF
TRBJ2-1,TRBD1,TRBV5-5,few,CASSFGTVNSGEQFF
TRBJ1-4,-,TRBV9,few,CASSVGAFEKLFF
TRBJ1-1,-,TRBV10-3,-,CAISEWGQVNTEAFF